This T cell receptor beta chain was identified during a study of PD-1 blockade in classical Hodgkin lymphoma. The data were produced by immunoSEQ multiplex PCR, yet TCRdb's version contains in-frame clones alone and is incomplete. The table has roughly 13,000 clones, more than 85% seen once. Each patient's relapse followed autologous stem cell transplantation, and brentuximab vedotin exposure varied. Findings of the study overall: Patients newly diagnosed and complete responders had comparable baseline diversity. Reports described newly diagnosed patients as having lower baseline TCR diversity than healthy donors. Undefined causes, possibly disease activity or prior therapy, underlie the repertoire differences. The study found that TCR diversity rose significantly by C4D1 in CD4+ but not CD8+ cells.

Looked up from germline, CDR1 is SGHRS and CDR2 is YFSETQ. Trimming took 0 bases from V and 3 from J, leaving 12 bases between them. CDR3 size: 16 residues. About this clone itself: Its antigen is currently unknown.

Specimen: peripheral blood mononuclear cells (PBMCs), collected at baseline. V is TRBV5-1 and J is TRBJ2-2, with D maybe TRBD2 (5 bases). This sequence originates from a human donor with classical Hodgkin lymphoma. CDR3 bases: TGCGCCAGCAGCTTGGCACGGGGAATTGACACCGGGGAGCTGTTTTTT. Translated, it gives CASSLARGIDTGELFF.